These T cell receptor beta chains were read from a single sample in a study of regulatory T cells in long-lasting Graves disease. TCRdb reanalysed the multiplex PCR reads using MiXCR and keeps one entry per CDR3 protein. In the table there are 500,000 to 700,000 distinct CDR3 sequences, 25% to 30% of which are singletons. This specimen was peripheral blood mononuclear cells (PBMCs), taken when the disease was refractory, from a patient treated with antithyroid drugs. Receptor source: a female donor with Graves disease. Each CDR3 is given with its conserved first and last residue. Each record gives: CDR3 DNA, CDR3 protein, clone size, J gene, D gene, V gene. A D gene is named only where the DNA matches it firmly. Expanded clones are given a class, and other clones once, few, many or no size at all.

TGCAGTGCAACCACCCCCGGAGGGGGACTAGGCTACACCTTC CSATTPGGGLGYTF many TRBJ1-2 . TRBV20-1
TGTGCCAGCAGTTACTCGAGGGAAGGCCAGCCCCAGCATTTT CASSYSREGQPQHF . TRBJ1-5 . TRBV6-6
TGCAGCGTTGGGGTAGCGGGGAGGGGAGAGACCCAGTACTTC CSVGVAGRGETQYF many TRBJ2-5 TRBD2 TRBV29-1
TGTGCCAGCAGCGGCTCCGGGTTGTGGCTGTTTTTT CASSGSGLWLFF many TRBJ1-4 . TRBV7-8
TGCAGTGCTAGAGATCTACTTGGGTCTCAAGAGACCCAGTACTTC CSARDLLGSQETQYF many TRBJ2-5 . TRBV20-1
TGTGCCAGCAGTTTAGGGACAGGTAATGGCTACACCTTC CASSLGTGNGYTF many TRBJ1-2 TRBD1 TRBV27
TGTGCCAGCAGTTACGTTACTGGGGCAGGCCAAGAGACCCAGTACTTC CASSYVTGAGQETQYF few TRBJ2-5 . TRBV6-5
TGCAGTGCAATAGTGGGAGGGCCTAGAGTGGATGAGCAGTTCTTC CSAIVGGPRVDEQFF few TRBJ2-1 TRBD2 TRBV20-1
TGTGCCAGCAGCTTAGCGACGAGCGGGTTCTACGAGCAGTACTTC CASSLATSGFYEQYF . TRBJ2-7 . TRBV7-9
TGCAGTGCTAGTGCCCAGCCGGGGGGAGGCACTGAAGCTTTCTTT CSASAQPGGGTEAFF once TRBJ1-1 . TRBV20-1
TGTGCCAGCAGTTTAAGGCCGCCTGGGTCAGGGAATGGCAGCTCCTACGAGCAGTACTTC CASSLRPPGSGNGSSYEQYF . TRBJ2-7 . TRBV12-3/TRBV12-4